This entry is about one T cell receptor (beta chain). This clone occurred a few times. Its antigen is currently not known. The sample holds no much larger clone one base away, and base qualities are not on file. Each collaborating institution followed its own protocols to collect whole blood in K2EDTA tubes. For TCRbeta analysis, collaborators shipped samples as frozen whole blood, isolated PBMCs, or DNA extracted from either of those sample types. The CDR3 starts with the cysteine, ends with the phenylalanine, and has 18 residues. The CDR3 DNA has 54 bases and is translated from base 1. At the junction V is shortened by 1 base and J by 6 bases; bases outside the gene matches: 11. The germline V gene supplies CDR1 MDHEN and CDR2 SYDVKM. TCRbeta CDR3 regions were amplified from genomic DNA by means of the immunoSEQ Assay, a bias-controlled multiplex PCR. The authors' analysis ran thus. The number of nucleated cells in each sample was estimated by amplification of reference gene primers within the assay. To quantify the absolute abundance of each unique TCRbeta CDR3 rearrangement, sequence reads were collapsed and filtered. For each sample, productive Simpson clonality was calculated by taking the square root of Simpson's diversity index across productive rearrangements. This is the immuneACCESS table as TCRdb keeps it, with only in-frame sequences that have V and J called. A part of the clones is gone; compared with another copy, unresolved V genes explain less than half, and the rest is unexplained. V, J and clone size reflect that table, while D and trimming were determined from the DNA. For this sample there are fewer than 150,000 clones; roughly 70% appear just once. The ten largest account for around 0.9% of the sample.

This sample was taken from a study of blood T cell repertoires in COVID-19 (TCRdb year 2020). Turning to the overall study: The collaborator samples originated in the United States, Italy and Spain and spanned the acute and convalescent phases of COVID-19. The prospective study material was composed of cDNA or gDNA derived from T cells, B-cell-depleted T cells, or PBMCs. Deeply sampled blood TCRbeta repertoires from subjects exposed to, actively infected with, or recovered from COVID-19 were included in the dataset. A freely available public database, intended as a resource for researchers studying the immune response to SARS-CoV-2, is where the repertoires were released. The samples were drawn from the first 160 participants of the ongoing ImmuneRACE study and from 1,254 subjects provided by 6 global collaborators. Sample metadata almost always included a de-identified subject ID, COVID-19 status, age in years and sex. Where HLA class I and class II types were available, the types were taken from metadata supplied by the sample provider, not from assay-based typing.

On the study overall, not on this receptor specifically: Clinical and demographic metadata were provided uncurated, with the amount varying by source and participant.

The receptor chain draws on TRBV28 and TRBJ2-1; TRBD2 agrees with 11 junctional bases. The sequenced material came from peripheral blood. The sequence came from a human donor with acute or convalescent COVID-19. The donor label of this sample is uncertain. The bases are TGTGCCAGCAGTTTATTTAGGCCACTAGCGGGGGTACCCAATGAGCAGTTCTTC. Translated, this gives CASSLFRPLAGVPNEQFF.